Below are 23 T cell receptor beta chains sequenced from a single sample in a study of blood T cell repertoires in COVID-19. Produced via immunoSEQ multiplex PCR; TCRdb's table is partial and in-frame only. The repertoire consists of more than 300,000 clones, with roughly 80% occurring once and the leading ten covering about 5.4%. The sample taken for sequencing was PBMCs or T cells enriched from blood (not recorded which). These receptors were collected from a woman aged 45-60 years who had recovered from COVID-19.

As DNA, the CDR3 is TGTGCCAGGACTATGCATCTGGACAGGGGGCCTTCACCCCTCCACTTT. Translated, it gives CARTMHLDRGPSPLHF. The V call is TRBV21-1, the J call TRBJ1-6; TRBD1 is taken as the D call from the table, unchecked against the DNA. TRBV21-1 is designated a pseudogene. The CDR3 extends over 16 amino acids.

Written as DNA, the CDR3 is TGTGCCAGCAGTTACCCCAGAGAGACCCAGTACTTC. Protein: CASSYPRETQYF. The chain has TRBV6-2 or TRBV6-3 and TRBJ2-5; no clear D gene. CDR3 length: 12 amino acids. CDR1 is MNHEY, CDR2 SVGEGT, per germline. The V gene lost 2 bases and the J gene lost 4 bases, with 5 bases spanning the gap.

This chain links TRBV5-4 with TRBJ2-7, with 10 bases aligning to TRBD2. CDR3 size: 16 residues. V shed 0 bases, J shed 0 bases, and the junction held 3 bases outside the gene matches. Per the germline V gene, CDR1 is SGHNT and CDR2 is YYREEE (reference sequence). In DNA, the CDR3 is TGTGCCAGCAGCTTGGGACTAGCGGGCAGCTCCTACGAGCAGTACTTC. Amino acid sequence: CASSLGLAGSSYEQYF.

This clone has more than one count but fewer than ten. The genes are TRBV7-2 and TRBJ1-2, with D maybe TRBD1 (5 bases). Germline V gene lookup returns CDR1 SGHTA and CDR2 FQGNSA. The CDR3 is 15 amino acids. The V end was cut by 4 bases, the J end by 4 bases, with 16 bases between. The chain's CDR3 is CASSSQQGDGYGYTF. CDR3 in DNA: TGTGCCAGCAGCTCCCAGCAGGGTGATGGCTATGGCTACACCTTC.

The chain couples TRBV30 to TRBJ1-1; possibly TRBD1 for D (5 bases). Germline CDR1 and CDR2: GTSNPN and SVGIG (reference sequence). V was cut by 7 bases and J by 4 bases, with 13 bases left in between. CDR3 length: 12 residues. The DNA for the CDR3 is TGTGCCTCCAAATTCGGGGGCACTGAAGCTTTCTTT. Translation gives CASKFGGTEAFF.

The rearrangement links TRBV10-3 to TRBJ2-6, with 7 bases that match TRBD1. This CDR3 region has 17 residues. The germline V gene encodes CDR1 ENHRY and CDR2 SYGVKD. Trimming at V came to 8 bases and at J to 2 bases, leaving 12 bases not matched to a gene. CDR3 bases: TGTGCCATCGGAGGTGACAGGGAAGGCACTGGGGCCAACGTCCTGACTTTC. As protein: CAIGGDREGTGANVLTF.

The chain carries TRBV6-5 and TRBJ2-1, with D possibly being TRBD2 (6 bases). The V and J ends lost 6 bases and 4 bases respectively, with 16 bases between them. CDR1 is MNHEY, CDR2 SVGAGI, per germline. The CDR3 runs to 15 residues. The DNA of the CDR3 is TGTGCCAGCAGGAGGGTTAGCGGAATATACAATGAGCAGTTCTTC. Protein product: CASRRVSGIYNEQFF.

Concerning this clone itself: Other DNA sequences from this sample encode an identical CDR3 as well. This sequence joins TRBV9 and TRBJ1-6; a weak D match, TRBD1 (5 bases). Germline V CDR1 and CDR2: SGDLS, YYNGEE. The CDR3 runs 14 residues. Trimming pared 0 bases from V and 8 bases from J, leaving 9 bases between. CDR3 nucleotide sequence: TGTGCCAGCAGCGTAGCAGGGTCGGATTCACCCCTCCACTTT. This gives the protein CASSVAGSDSPLHF. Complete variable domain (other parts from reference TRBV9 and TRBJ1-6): DSGVTQTPKHLITATGQRVTLRCSPRSGDLSVYWYQQSLDQGLQFLIQYYNGEERAKGNILERFSAQQFPDLHSELNLSSLELGDSALYFCASSVAGSDSPLHFGNGTRLTVT.

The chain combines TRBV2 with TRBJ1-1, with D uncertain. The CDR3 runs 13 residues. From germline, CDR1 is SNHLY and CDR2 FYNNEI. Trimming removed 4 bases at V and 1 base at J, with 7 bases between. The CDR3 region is CASSGQPNTEAFF. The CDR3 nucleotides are TGTGCCAGCAGTGGACAACCGAACACTGAAGCTTTCTTT.

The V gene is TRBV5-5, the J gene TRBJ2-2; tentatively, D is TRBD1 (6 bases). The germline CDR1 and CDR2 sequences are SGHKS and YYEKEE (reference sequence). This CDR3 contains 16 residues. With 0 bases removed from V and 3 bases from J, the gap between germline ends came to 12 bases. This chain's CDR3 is CASSLASQGDTGELFF. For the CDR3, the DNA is TGTGCCAGCAGCTTGGCCTCACAGGGAGACACCGGGGAGCTGTTTTTT.

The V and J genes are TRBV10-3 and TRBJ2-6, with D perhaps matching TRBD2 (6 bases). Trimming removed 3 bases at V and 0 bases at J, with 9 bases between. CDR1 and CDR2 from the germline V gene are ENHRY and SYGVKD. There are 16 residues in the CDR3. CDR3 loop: CAISDGTSSGANVLTF. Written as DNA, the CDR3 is TGTGCCATCAGTGATGGGACTTCCTCTGGGGCCAACGTCCTGACTTTC.

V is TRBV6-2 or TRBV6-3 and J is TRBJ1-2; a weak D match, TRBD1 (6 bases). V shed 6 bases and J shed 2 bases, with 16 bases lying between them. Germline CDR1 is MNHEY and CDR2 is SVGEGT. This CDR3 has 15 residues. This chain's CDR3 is CASSPTGQYNYGYTF. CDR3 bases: TGTGCCAGCAGCCCGACTGGACAGTACAACTATGGCTACACCTTC.

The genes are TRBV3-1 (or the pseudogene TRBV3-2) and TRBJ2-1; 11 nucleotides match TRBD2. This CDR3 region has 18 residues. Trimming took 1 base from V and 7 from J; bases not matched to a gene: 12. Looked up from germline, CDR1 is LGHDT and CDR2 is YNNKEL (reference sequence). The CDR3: CASSQGLAGGSPFNEQFF. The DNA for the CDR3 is TGTGCCAGCAGCCAAGGGCTAGCGGGAGGCTCACCTTTTAATGAGCAGTTCTTC.

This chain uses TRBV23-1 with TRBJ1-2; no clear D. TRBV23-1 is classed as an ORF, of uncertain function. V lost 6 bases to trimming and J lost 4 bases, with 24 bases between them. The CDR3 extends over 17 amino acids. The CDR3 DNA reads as TGCGCCAGCAGCGGAACAAAACAGAGGAGGATGAGCTATGGCTACACCTTC. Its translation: CASSGTKQRRMSYGYTF.

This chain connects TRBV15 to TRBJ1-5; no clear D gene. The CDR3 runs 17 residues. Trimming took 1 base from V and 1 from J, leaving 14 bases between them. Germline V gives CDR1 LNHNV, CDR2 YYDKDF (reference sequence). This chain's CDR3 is CATSRVRSERSNQPQHF. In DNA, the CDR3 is TGTGCCACCAGCAGAGTTAGGAGTGAACGGAGCAATCAGCCCCAGCATTTT.

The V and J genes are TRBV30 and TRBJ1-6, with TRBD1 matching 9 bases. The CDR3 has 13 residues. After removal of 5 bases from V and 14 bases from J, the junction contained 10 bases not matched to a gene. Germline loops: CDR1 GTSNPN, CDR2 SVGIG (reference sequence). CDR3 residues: CAWGTGPKWALHF. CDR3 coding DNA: TGTGCCTGGGGGACAGGGCCCAAGTGGGCCCTCCACTTT.

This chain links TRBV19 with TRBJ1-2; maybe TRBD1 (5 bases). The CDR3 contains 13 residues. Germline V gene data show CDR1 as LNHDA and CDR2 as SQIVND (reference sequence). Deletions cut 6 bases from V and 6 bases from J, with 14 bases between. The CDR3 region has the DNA TGTGCCAGTAGAGATGGGGGGGTTGATGGCTACACCTTC. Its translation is CASRDGGVDGYTF.

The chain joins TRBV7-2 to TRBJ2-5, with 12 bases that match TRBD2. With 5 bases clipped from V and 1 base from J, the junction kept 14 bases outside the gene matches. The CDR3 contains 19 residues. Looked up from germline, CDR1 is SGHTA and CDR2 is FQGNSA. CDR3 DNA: TGTGCCAGCAGCCCGGGAGGGCTAGCGGGGGGGCCGAGCCAAGAGACCCAGTACTTC. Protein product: CASSPGGLAGGPSQETQYF.

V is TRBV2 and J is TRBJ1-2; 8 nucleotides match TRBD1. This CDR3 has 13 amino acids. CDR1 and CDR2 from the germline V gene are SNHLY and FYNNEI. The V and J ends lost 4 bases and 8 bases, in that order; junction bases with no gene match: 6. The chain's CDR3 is CASSGQGARGYTF. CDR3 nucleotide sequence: TGTGCCAGCAGTGGGCAGGGGGCGCGGGGCTACACCTTC.

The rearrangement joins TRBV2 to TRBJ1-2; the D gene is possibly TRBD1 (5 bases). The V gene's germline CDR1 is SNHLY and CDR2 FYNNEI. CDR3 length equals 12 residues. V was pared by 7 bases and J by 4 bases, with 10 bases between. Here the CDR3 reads CASNTGGYGYTF. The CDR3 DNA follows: TGTGCCAGCAATACAGGCGGCTATGGCTACACCTTC.

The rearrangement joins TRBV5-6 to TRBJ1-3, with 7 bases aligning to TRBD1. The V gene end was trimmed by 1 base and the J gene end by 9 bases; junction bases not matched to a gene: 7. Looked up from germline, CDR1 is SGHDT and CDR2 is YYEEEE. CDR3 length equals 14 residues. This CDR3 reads CASSLTGDIGTIYF. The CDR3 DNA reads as TGTGCCAGCAGCTTGACAGGGGACATCGGCACCATATATTTT.

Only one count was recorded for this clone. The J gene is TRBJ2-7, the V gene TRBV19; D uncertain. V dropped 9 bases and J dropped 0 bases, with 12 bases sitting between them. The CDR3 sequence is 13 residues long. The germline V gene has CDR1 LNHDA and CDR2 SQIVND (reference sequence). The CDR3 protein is CASRVPSSYEQYF. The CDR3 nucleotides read TGTGCCAGCCGGGTTCCCAGCTCCTACGAGCAGTACTTC.

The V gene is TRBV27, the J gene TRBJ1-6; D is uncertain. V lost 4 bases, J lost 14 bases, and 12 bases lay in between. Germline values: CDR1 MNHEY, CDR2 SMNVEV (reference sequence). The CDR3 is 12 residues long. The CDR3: CASSSPRFTLHF. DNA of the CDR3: TGTGCCAGCAGTTCCCCCCGGTTCACCCTCCACTTT.